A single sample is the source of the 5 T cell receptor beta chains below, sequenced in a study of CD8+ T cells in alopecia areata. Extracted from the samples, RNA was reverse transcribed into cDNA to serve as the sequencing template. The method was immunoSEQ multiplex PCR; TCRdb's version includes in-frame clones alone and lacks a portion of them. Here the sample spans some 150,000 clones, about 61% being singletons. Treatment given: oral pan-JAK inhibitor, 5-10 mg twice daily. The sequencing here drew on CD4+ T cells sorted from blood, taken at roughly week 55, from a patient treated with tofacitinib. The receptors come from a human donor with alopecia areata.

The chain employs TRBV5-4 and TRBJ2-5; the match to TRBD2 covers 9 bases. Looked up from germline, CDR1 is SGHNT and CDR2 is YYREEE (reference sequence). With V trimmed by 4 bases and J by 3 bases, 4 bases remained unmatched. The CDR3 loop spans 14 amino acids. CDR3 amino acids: CASSTGGGEETQYF. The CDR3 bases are TGTGCCAGCAGCACAGGCGGGGGGGAAGAGACCCAGTACTTC. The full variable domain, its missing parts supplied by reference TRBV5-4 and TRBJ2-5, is ETGVTQSPTHLIKTRGQQVTLRCSSQSGHNTVSWYQQALGQGPQFIFQYYREEENGRGNFPPRFSGLQFPNYSSELNVNALELDDSALYLCASSTGGGEETQYFGPGTRLLVL.

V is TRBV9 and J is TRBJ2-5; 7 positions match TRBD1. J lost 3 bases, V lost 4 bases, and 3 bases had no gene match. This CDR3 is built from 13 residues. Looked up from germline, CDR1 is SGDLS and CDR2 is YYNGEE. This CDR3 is CASSTGTEETQYF. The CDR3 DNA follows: TGTGCCAGCAGCACGGGGACAGAAGAGACCCAGTACTTC.

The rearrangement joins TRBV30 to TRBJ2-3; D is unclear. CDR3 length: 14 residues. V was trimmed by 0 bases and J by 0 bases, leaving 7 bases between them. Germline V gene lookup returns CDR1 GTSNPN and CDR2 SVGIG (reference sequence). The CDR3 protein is CAWSVLRSTDTQYF. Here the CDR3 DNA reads TGTGCCTGGAGTGTACTACGGAGCACAGATACGCAGTATTTT.

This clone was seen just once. The CDR3 nucleotides read TGTGCCAGTAGTACTACGGTCAGGGCGCAGTATTTT. The encoded protein is CASSTTVRAQYF. The chain recombines TRBV19 with TRBJ2-3; a possible D gene is TRBD1 (5 bases). V was trimmed by 4 bases and J by 10 bases, leaving 12 bases between them. This CDR3 comprises 12 residues. Per the germline V gene, CDR1 is LNHDA and CDR2 is SQIVND (reference sequence).

The CDR3 spells CSVVQRGTDTQYF. CDR3 bases: TGCAGCGTTGTCCAGCGGGGCACAGATACGCAGTATTTT. The chain couples TRBV29-1 to TRBJ2-3, with D possibly being TRBD2 (6 bases). The CDR3 loop spans 13 amino acids. The germline gives CDR1 SQVTM, CDR2 ANQGSEA. Trimming cost V 4 bases and J 1 base, with 9 bases left between them.